Presented here are 29 T cell receptor beta chains from one specimen sequenced in a study of radiation and T cells in renal cell carcinoma. TCRdb keeps only in-frame clones here, not all; method: immunoSEQ multiplex PCR. The sample carries roughly 100,000 clones, 70% to 85% recorded once. Time point denoted: baseline pretreatment blood. Specified treatment: 15 Gy SBRT to primary tumor, nephrectomy 4 weeks later. The sample here was blood, taken from a patient whose treatment included radiotherapy and nephrectomy. These receptors came from a man between 60 and 70 years old with renal cell carcinoma.

This chain links TRBV19 with TRBJ1-2; D not certain. This CDR3 region has 11 residues. V was shortened by 5 bases and J by 1 base, with 2 bases between the two germline ends. CDR1 and CDR2 (germline): LNHDA, SQIVND (reference sequence). As DNA, the CDR3 is TGTGCCAGTAGTCTTAACTATGGCTACACCTTC. Translation: CASSLNYGYTF.

This clone was recorded only once. This rearrangement joins TRBV9 to TRBJ2-1, with a weak D call TRBD1 (6 bases). Per germline, CDR1 SGDLS and CDR2 YYNGEE. There are 15 residues in the CDR3. V lost 5 bases to trimming and J lost 0 bases, with 12 bases between them. CDR3 loop: CASRGADSSYNEQFF. CDR3 in DNA: TGTGCCAGCAGGGGAGCGGACAGCTCCTACAATGAGCAGTTCTTC.

V usage is TRBV9 and J usage is TRBJ2-3, with D unresolved. V lost 0 bases, J lost 5 bases, and 1 base lay in between. This CDR3 spans 11 amino acids. Germline CDR1 SGDLS, CDR2 YYNGEE. This chain's CDR3 is CASSVGDTQYF. In DNA, the CDR3 is TGTGCCAGCAGCGTAGGAGATACGCAGTATTTT.

The chain has TRBV7-2 and TRBJ1-1; 8 bases fit TRBD1. V lost 0 bases and J lost 4; bases outside the gene matches: 4. This CDR3 is built from 15 residues. Germline CDR1 reads SGHTA; CDR2 reads FQGNSA. CDR3 nucleotide sequence: TGTGCCAGCAGCTTAGCGGGACAGGTCCCCACTGAAGCTTTCTTT. This encodes CASSLAGQVPTEAFF.

A single count supports this clone. The V call is TRBV6-1, the J call TRBJ2-1; 9 bases are shared with TRBD2. The CDR3 is made up of 15 amino acids. Trimming cost V 5 bases and J 4 bases; bases outside gene matches: 6. CDR1 is MNHNS, CDR2 SASEGT, per germline. Written as DNA, the CDR3 is TGTGCCAGCAGTTTTAGCGGGAGTGGGTACAATGAGCAGTTCTTC. Translation gives CASSFSGSGYNEQFF.

This clone appeared a few times. The chain couples TRBV5-6 to TRBJ1-5; D not resolved. The V end was cut by 0 bases, the J end by 4 bases, with 11 bases between. Germline CDR1 is SGHDT and CDR2 is YYEEEE. This CDR3 contains 15 residues. CDR3 bases: TGTGCCAGCAGCTTGGCCAGTACCGGGAATCAGCCCCAGCATTTT. Translated: CASSLASTGNQPQHF.

Note on this clone: At one boundary the junction diverges from the germline segment, which might be a read error. The rearrangement joins TRBV10-3 to TRBJ2-7; D is unclear. In germline, CDR1 is ENHRY, CDR2 SYGVKD. The CDR3 has 14 residues. The CDR3 loop reads CASSYSSGAYEQYF. The CDR3 DNA follows: TGTGCCAGCAGTTACTCGAGTGGGGCCTACGAGCAGTACTTC.

The gene calls are TRBV6-9 and TRBJ1-5; D is possibly TRBD1 (5 bases). CDR1 and CDR2 from the germline V gene are MNHGY and SVAAGI. The CDR3 totals 16 residues. The V gene lost 4 bases and the J gene lost 0 bases, with 13 bases spanning the gap. The chain's CDR3 is CASSFRDGNSNQPQHF. The CDR3, as DNA: TGTGCCAGCAGTTTCCGGGACGGAAATAGCAATCAGCCCCAGCATTTT.

The V gene is TRBV19, the J gene TRBJ1-1; 10 bases are shared with TRBD1. Looked up from germline, CDR1 is LNHDA and CDR2 is SQIVND (reference sequence). Losses at the gene ends were 3 bases for V and 6 bases for J; bases not matched to a gene: 1. The CDR3 covers 13 residues. Written as DNA, the CDR3 is TGTGCCAGTAGTATGGGGACAGGGGCTGAAGCTTTCTTT. It codes for CASSMGTGAEAFF. Filled out from reference TRBV19 and TRBJ1-1, the complete variable domain reads DGGITQSPKYLFRKEGQNVTLSCEQNLNHDAMYWYRQDPGQGLRLIYYSQIVNDFQKGDIAEGYSVSREKKESFPLTVTSAQKNPTAFYLCASSMGTGAEAFFGQGTRLTVV.

A few counts support this clone. The V gene is TRBV6-5, the J gene TRBJ2-2; possible D gene TRBD1, 5 bases. The CDR3 totals 12 residues. Trimming left V 2 bases short and J 7 bases short, with 5 bases between. In germline, CDR1 is MNHEY, CDR2 SVGAGI. CDR3 nucleotides: TGTGCCAGCAGTTACAGGGGCGGGGAGCTGTTTTTT. Its protein is CASSYRGGELFF.

The rearrangement uses TRBV29-1 and TRBJ1-2; 8 bases map to TRBD1. Losses at the gene ends were 4 bases for V and 5 bases for J; bases not matched to a gene: 9. CDR1 is SQVTM, CDR2 ANQGSEA, per germline. The CDR3 sequence is 14 residues long. The CDR3 DNA follows: TGCAGCGTTGTTGACAGGGGCTCGGAATATGGCTACACCTTC. Translation: CSVVDRGSEYGYTF.

CDR3 in DNA: TGTGCCAGCAGCATCCCGACCGACAGTCCGGACACCGGGGAGCTGTTTTTT. The encoded protein is CASSIPTDSPDTGELFF. The chain employs TRBV7-8 and TRBJ2-2; D perhaps matches TRBD1 (5 bases). CDR3 size: 17 residues. Germline values: CDR1 SGHVS, CDR2 FQNEAQ. The V end lost 5 bases, the J end lost 3 bases, and 19 bases lay between the germline ends.

J is TRBJ1-2 and V is TRBV6-1, with D tentatively TRBD1 (6 bases). The germline gives CDR1 MNHNS, CDR2 SASEGT. The CDR3 has 13 amino acids. Trimming stripped 6 bases from V and 4 bases from J, with 12 bases between. CDR3 DNA: TGTGCCAGCAGCAACAGGGCTCTCTATGGCTACACCTTC. Translation gives CASSNRALYGYTF.

The chain uses TRBV7-9 and TRBJ2-7, with 7 nucleotides matching TRBD1. The length of the CDR3 is 14 residues. With V trimmed by 5 bases and J by 4 bases, 8 bases remained unmatched. Germline loops: CDR1 SEHNR, CDR2 FQNEAQ (reference sequence). The CDR3 DNA reads TGTGCCAGCAGCCCTCGGACAGGTCAATACGAGCAGTACTTC. The encoded protein is CASSPRTGQYEQYF. Combining the CDR3 with reference TRBV7-9 and TRBJ2-7 gives the whole variable domain DTGVSQNPRHKITKRGQNVTFRCDPISEHNRLYWYRQTLGQGPEFLTYFQNEAQLEKSRLLSDRFSAERPKGSFSTLEIQRTEQGDSAMYLCASSPRTGQYEQYFGPGTRLTVT.

This chain links TRBV27 with TRBJ2-7; D is uncertain. The CDR3 spans 14 residues. V shed 2 bases and J shed 0 bases, with 8 bases lying between them. Germline V CDR1 and CDR2: MNHEY, SMNVEV (reference sequence). The CDR3 DNA reads TGTGCCAGCAGTTTAAACGGCAACTCCTACGAGCAGTACTTC. It translates to CASSLNGNSYEQYF.

V gene TRBV10-1 combines with J gene TRBJ1-2; no clear D gene. Germline loops: CDR1 WNHNN, CDR2 SYGVQD (reference sequence). The CDR3 has 15 amino acids. The V and J ends lost 0 bases and 6 bases respectively, with 14 bases between them. The CDR3 sequence is CASSESHRPPHGYTF. The CDR3 nucleotides read TGCGCCAGCAGTGAGTCCCATCGGCCACCCCATGGCTACACCTTC.

The chain joins TRBV6-5 to TRBJ1-1; a possible D gene is TRBD1 (5 bases). The germline V gene has CDR1 MNHEY and CDR2 SVGAGI. This CDR3 region has 14 residues. With 4 bases removed from V and 7 bases from J, the gap between germline ends came to 16 bases. The CDR3 DNA reads as TGTGCCAGCAGTTCCCCCCCAGGGTCTGGTGAAGCTTTCTTT. Encoded protein: CASSSPPGSGEAFF.

J is TRBJ2-5 and V is TRBV21-1; whether TRBD2, the table's D call, matches the DNA was not checked. TRBV21-1 is a known pseudogene. The CDR3 has 15 residues. Here the CDR3 DNA reads TGTGCCAGCAGCAGGCTAGCGGGAGACGCAGAGACCCAGTACTTC. It specifies CASSRLAGDAETQYF.

The rearrangement uses TRBV4-2 and TRBJ2-3; 9 bases are a match to TRBD2. The CDR3 extends over 18 amino acids. V lost 4 bases, J lost 6 bases, and 17 bases stayed unmatched. Germline CDR1 and CDR2: LGHNA and YNFKEQ. CDR3 DNA sequence: TGTGCCAGCAGCCCCCGAGATGGTAGCGGGAGTCGTGGGGATACGCAGTATTTT. Protein sequence: CASSPRDGSGSRGDTQYF.

The sample holds one count of this clone. The rearrangement joins TRBV28 to TRBJ2-1, with 9 bases lining up with TRBD1. This CDR3 comprises 15 residues. V trimming: 1 base; J trimming: 9 bases; junction bases outside the gene matches: 7. Germline V CDR1 and CDR2: MDHEN, SYDVKM. This chain's CDR3 is CASSLSGTGPGEQFF. Written as DNA, the CDR3 is TGTGCCAGCAGTTTATCCGGGACAGGGCCCGGTGAGCAGTTCTTC.

The CDR3: CASSLDRRSSYEQYF. The CDR3 bases are TGTGCCAGCAGCTTGGACAGGAGGAGCTCCTACGAGCAGTACTTC. The chain carries TRBV5-5 and TRBJ2-7, with D perhaps matching TRBD1 or TRBD2 (5 bases each). Trimming stripped 0 bases from V and 0 bases from J, with 10 bases between. Germline loops: CDR1 SGHKS, CDR2 YYEKEE (reference sequence). This CDR3 has 15 amino acids.

The V call is TRBV2, the J call TRBJ2-3; 7 nucleotides agree with TRBD1. The V gene's germline CDR1 is SNHLY and CDR2 FYNNEI. V lost 7 bases to trimming and J lost 0 bases; unmatched junction nucleotides: 10. The CDR3 is 16 amino acids. For the CDR3, the DNA is TGTGCCAGCATTTACGACGGGACAGTGAGCACAGATACGCAGTATTTT. This encodes CASIYDGTVSTDTQYF.

The V gene is TRBV7-2, the J gene TRBJ1-2; TRBD1 matches at 7 bases. The CDR3 runs to 16 residues. V dropped 1 base and J dropped 0; count of bases not matched to a gene: 5. Germline V gene data show CDR1 as SGHTA and CDR2 as FQGNSA. The CDR3 coding sequence is TGTGCCAGCAGCTTAGAGGGGGCCGTAGCTAACTATGGCTACACCTTC. Translation gives CASSLEGAVANYGYTF. The whole variable domain, filled in from reference TRBV7-2 and TRBJ1-2, reads GAGVSQSPSNKVTEKGKDVELRCDPISGHTALYWYRQSLGQGLEFLIYFQGNSAPDKSGLPSDRFSAERTGGSVSTLTIQRTQQEDSAVYLCASSLEGAVANYGYTFGSGTRLTVV.

The table lists this clone with a count of one. In DNA, the CDR3 is TGTGCCAGCAGCCCGACGGGGCTAGCAGTATACAATGAGCAGTTCTTC. Translating it yields CASSPTGLAVYNEQFF. V and J are TRBV9 and TRBJ2-1; tentatively, D is TRBD1 or TRBD2 (5 bases each). Deletions cut 4 bases from V and 4 bases from J, with 18 bases between. The CDR3 runs 16 residues. Germline-derived CDR1 and CDR2 are SGDLS and YYNGEE.

This clone came up once. V gene TRBV18 combines with J gene TRBJ2-5, with 7 bases lining up with TRBD1. In germline, CDR1 is KGHSH, CDR2 LQKENI. The length of the CDR3 is 16 residues. V dropped 1 base and J dropped 1; count of bases not matched to a gene: 6. The CDR3 bases are TGTGCCAGCTCACCACAAGCACAGGGGAGCCAAGAGACCCAGTACTTC. It is translated as CASSPQAQGSQETQYF.

The chain employs TRBV5-4 and TRBJ2-3; D unresolved. This CDR3 region has 15 residues. The germline CDR1 and CDR2 sequences are SGHNT and YYREEE (reference sequence). The germline V and J ends were trimmed by 0 bases and 0 bases, with 8 bases remaining between them. The CDR3 bases are TGTGCCAGCAGCTTGGATCAGTATAGCACAGATACGCAGTATTTT. Protein: CASSLDQYSTDTQYF.

As DNA, the CDR3 is TGTGCCAGCAGCGTACTAGCGGGAGGTGTCTACAATGAGCAGTTCTTC. Its protein product is CASSVLAGGVYNEQFF. The chain has TRBV11-1 and TRBJ2-1, with TRBD2 identical over 12 bases. Trimming at V came to 5 bases and at J to 3 bases, leaving 5 bases not matched to a gene. This CDR3 is 16 amino acids long. Germline lookup yields CDR1 SGHAT and CDR2 FQDESV (reference sequence).

Remarks on this clone: The same CDR3 is also encoded by other DNA sequences in this sample. The CDR3 loop reads CASSGTNTGELFF. For the CDR3, the DNA is TGTGCCAGCAGTGGGACGAACACCGGGGAGCTGTTTTTT. The chain joins TRBV27 to TRBJ2-2; D call uncertain. The V end was cut by 5 bases, the J end by 0 bases, with 4 bases between. The germline CDR1 and CDR2 sequences are MNHEY and SMNVEV (reference sequence). This CDR3 contains 13 residues.

This clone has just one count. This rearrangement joins TRBV25-1 to TRBJ1-3; possibly TRBD1 for D (6 bases). The germline gives CDR1 MGHDK, CDR2 SYGVNS. V was clipped by 0 bases and J by 0 bases, with 9 bases between them. The CDR3 has 16 residues. CDR3 in amino acids: CASSEYKGGSGNTIYF. DNA of the CDR3: TGTGCCAGCAGTGAATATAAGGGGGGCTCTGGAAACACCATATATTTT.